This T cell receptor beta chain derives from a study of blood T cell repertoires in COVID-19. This clone was counted between two and nine times. In the original analysis: Nucleated cell counts were estimated from reference gene primer amplification. The repertoire was sequenced with immunoSEQ multiplex PCR; TCRdb's copy has only in-frame clones and lacks some. V, J and clone size reflect that table, while D and trimming were determined from the DNA. There are 150,000 to 250,000 clones in the sample; roughly 80% occur only once, and approximately 6% lies in the top ten. The germline V and J ends were trimmed by 0 bases and 0 bases, with 13 bases remaining between them. This CDR3 is 17 amino acids long.

The V and J genes are TRBV23-1 and TRBJ2-3; a possible D gene is TRBD2 (6 bases). TRBV23-1 is recorded as an ORF, its role being uncertain. This clonotype was sampled from a woman in her thirties or forties with COVID-19, enrolled during active disease. Input material: peripheral blood. The CDR3 DNA follows: TGCGCCAGCAGTCAATCGAGAAGCGGGCGAAGCACAGATACGCAGTATTTT. As protein: CASSQSRSGRSTDTQYF.